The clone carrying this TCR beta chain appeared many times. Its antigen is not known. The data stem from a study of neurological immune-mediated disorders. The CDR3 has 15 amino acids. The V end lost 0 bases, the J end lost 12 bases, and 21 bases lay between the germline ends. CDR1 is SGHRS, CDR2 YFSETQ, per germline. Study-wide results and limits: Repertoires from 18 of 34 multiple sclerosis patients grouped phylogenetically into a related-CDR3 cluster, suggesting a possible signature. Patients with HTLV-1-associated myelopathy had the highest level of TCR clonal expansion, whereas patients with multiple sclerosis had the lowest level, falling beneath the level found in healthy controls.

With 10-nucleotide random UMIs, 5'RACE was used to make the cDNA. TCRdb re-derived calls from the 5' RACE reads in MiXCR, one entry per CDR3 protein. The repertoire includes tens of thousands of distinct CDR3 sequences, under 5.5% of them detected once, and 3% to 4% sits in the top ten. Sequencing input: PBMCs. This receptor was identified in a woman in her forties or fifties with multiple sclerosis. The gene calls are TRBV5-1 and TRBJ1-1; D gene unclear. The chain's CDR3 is CASSLDKGRLAEPFF. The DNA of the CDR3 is TGCGCCAGCAGCTTGGATAAGGGAAGGTTAGCCGAACCTTTCTTT.